This passage covers 10 T cell receptor beta chains from one sample sequenced in a study of T cell repertoires in cytomegalovirus infection. TCRdb re-called the reads with MiXCR, one entry per CDR3 protein. The sample yields hundreds of thousands of distinct CDR3 sequences, around 32% seen once. Which antigens these TCRs recognize remains unknown. The sequences come from cultured CD8+ T cells from PBMCs, collected from culture after CMV antigen stimulation. All receptors come from a human donor in good health (CMV status not recorded). Some clones in this sample may be carry-over from other donors' samples.

This clonotype has only a few counts. The genes are TRBV7-2 and TRBJ2-6; D not resolved. This CDR3 contains 15 residues. Per germline, CDR1 SGHTA and CDR2 FQGNSA. The ends were cut back, 7 bases at V and 0 bases at J, with 10 bases in the middle. CDR3: CASMLDGSGANVLTF. As DNA, the CDR3 is TGTGCCAGCATGCTGGATGGCTCTGGGGCCAACGTCCTGACTTTC.

Details on this clonotype: With a much larger clone just one base away, this may be a read error. J is TRBJ2-1 and V is TRBV7-9; D gene uncertain. The CDR3 totals 12 residues. CDR1 and CDR2 from the germline V gene are SEHNR and FQNEAQ (reference sequence). The CDR3 region has the DNA TGTGTCAGCAGCTTATGGCCCAATGAGCAGTTCTTC. Amino acid sequence: CVSSLWPNEQFF.

In its sample, this clonotype was seen a few times. The chain carries TRBV6-2 or TRBV6-3 and TRBJ2-1, with D perhaps assigned TRBD1 or TRBD2 (5 bases each). V was clipped by 10 bases and J by 4 bases, with 20 bases between them. The CDR3 runs to 15 residues. Germline lookup yields CDR1 MNHEY and CDR2 SVGEGT. CDR3 nucleotides: TGTGCCAAAAGCCCGGGGCCAGACTTATACAATGAGCAGTTCTTC. Translation gives CAKSPGPDLYNEQFF.

This clonotype was seen once. Germline is not matched at one junction end, which may reflect a read error. The chain combines TRBV27 with TRBJ2-7; no firm D call. Looked up from germline, CDR1 is MNHEY and CDR2 is SMNVEV (reference sequence). CDR3 length: 14 amino acids. CDR3 residues: CVSSLSRTSYEQYF. In DNA, the CDR3 is TGTGTCAGCAGTTTATCACGGACGTCCTACGAGCAGTACTTC.

This clonotype was found a few times. The CDR3 coding sequence is TGTGCCAGCAGTCCCCTCCCGGGGGAAACGTACAATGAGCAGTTCTTC. Its translation: CASSPLPGETYNEQFF. V is TRBV28 and J is TRBJ2-1; perhaps TRBD2 as D (6 bases). Germline V gene lookup returns CDR1 MDHEN and CDR2 SYDVKM. This CDR3 contains 16 residues. V shed 5 bases and J shed 4 bases, with 18 bases lying between them.

CDR3 region: CASSPPDRPYEQYV. The CDR3 coding sequence is TGTGCCAGCAGTCCCCCGGACAGGCCGTACGAGCAGTACGTC. This rearrangement joins TRBV27 to TRBJ2-7; 7 bases are shared with TRBD1. V lost 5 bases, J lost 4 bases, and 8 bases stayed unmatched. Per germline, CDR1 MNHEY and CDR2 SMNVEV (reference sequence). This CDR3 spans 14 amino acids.

This clonotype was seen just once. This chain uses TRBV20-1 with TRBJ1-1; D is unclear. CDR3 length: 11 amino acids. Germline V gene lookup returns CDR1 DFQATT and CDR2 SNEGSKA (reference sequence). The CDR3 region is CTPNFNTEAFF. DNA for the CDR3: TGCACCCCGAACTTTAACACTGAAGCTTTCTTT.

The V and J genes are TRBV19 and TRBJ2-2, with 9 bases lining up with TRBD1. The germline V gene has CDR1 LNHDA and CDR2 SQIVND (reference sequence). The CDR3 totals 15 residues. V dropped 7 bases and J dropped 6; count of bases not matched to a gene: 9. DNA of the CDR3: TGTGCCAGTATCCCCGGACAGGGGTTATCCGGGGAGCTGTTTTTT. Residues: CASIPGQGLSGELFF. Looking up the rest from reference TRBV19 and TRBJ2-2 gives the full variable domain: DGGITQSPKYLFRKEGQNVTLSCEQNLNHDAMYWYRQDPGQGLRLIYYSQIVNDFQKGDIAEGYSVSREKKESFPLTVTSAQKNPTAFYLCASIPGQGLSGELFFGEGSRLTVL.

V and J are TRBV27 and TRBJ1-5, with 9 bases that match TRBD1. The CDR3 is 14 amino acids. The trim removed 5 bases at V and 5 bases at J, leaving 4 bases unmatched. CDR1 is MNHEY and CDR2 is SMNVEV in the germline V gene (reference sequence). The CDR3 protein is CASSRTGVDQPQHF. CDR3 bases: TGTGCCAGCAGTAGGACAGGGGTGGATCAGCCCCAGCATTTT.

A few counts support this clonotype. The rearrangement uses TRBV6-1 and TRBJ1-2; 8 bases agree with TRBD1. Germline V lookup: CDR1 MNHNS, CDR2 SASEGT. The CDR3 is 17 amino acids. With V trimmed by 3 bases and J by 1 base, 10 bases remained unmatched. In DNA form, the CDR3 reads TGTGCCAGCAGTGACCTGCTTGGGACAGGCTTTAACTATGGCTACACCTTC. Its protein product is CASSDLLGTGFNYGYTF.